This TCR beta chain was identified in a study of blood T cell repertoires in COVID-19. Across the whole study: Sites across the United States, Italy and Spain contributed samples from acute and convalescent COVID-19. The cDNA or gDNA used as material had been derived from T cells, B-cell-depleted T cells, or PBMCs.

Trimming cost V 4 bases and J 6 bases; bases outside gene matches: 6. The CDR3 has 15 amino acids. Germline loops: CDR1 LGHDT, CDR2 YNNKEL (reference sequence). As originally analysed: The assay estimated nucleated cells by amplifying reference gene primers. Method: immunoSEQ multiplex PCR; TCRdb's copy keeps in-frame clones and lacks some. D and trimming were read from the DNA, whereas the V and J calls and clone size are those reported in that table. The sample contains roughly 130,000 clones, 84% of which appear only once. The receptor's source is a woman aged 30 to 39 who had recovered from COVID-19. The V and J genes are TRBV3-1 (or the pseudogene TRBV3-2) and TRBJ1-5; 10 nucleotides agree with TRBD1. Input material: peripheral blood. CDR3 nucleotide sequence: TGTGCCAGCAGCCTTGGACAGGGGGAACGTCAGCCCCAGCATTTT. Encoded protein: CASSLGQGERQPQHF.